This section outlines one T cell receptor (beta chain) sequence together with its context. No antigen is known for it. With no exceptions, donors were healthy Caucasians. These data belong to a study of identical twins. Unique molecular identifiers were present on the cDNA, and a universal primer site came from template switching. Each CDR3 protein is one row after TCRdb ran MiXCR on the 5' RACE reads. The sample contains 1.5 million to 2 million distinct CDR3 sequences, less than 35% of which appear only once. Overall study findings and caveats: Cord blood's abundant beta clonotypes had fewer insertions, unlike memory repertoires. Cross-sectional statistical analysis, not tracking of the same donors, underpinned the conclusions.

Trimming took 2 bases from V and 1 from J; bases not matched to a gene: 6. This CDR3 region has 17 residues. Per the germline V gene, CDR1 is MNHNS and CDR2 is SASEGT. This receptor was taken from a newborn girl in good health. The sequencing input was cord blood. This chain connects TRBV6-1 to TRBJ2-2, with 8 bases lining up with TRBD2. CDR3 in DNA: TGTGCCAGCAGTGAATTCTTTAGCGGGGTGAACACCGGGGAGCTGTTTTTT. Translation gives CASSEFFSGVNTGELFF.